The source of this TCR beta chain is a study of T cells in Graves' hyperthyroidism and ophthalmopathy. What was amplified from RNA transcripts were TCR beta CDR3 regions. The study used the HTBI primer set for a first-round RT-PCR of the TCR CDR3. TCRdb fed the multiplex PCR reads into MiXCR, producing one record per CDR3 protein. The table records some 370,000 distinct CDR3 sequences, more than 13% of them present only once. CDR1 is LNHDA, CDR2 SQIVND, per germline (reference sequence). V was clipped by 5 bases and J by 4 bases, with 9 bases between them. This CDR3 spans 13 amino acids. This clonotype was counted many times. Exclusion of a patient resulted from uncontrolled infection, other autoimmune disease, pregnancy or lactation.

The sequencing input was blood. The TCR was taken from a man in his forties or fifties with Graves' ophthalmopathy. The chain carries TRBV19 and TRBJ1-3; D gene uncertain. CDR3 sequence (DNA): TGTGCCAGTAGTGAAGGCAGGGGAAACACCATATATTTT. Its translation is CASSEGRGNTIYF.